These 10 T cell receptor beta chains were sequenced from one sample in a study of OX40 agonist ivuxolimab in advanced cancers. Repertoires were generated with immunoSEQ multiplex PCR, while TCRdb's copy carries only in-frame clones and drops some. The repertoire consists of tens of thousands of clones, with roughly 89% occurring once and the leading ten covering approximately 0.35%. The source material was CD4+ or CD8+ T cells sorted from blood, sampled in a trial of the OX40 agonist ivuxolimab. The receptors originated from an adult with an advanced solid tumor such as melanoma, head and neck, liver or kidney cancer.

The chain joins TRBV4-3 to TRBJ1-3; the D is unclear. The CDR3 has 15 residues. Germline values: CDR1 LGHNA, CDR2 YSLEER. V lost 4 bases, J lost 0 bases, and 10 bases lay in between. CDR3: CASSPDGLSGNTIYF. The CDR3 DNA reads as TGCGCCAGCAGCCCGGACGGACTCTCTGGAAACACCATATATTTT.

V gene TRBV9 combines with J gene TRBJ2-1, with D possibly matching TRBD2 (6 bases). The CDR3 consists of 16 residues. V was cut by 0 bases and J by 10 bases, with 20 bases left in between. Germline V gene sequence: CDR1 SGDLS, CDR2 YYNGEE. The CDR3 reads CASSVAPHTTGGEQFF. The CDR3 DNA is TGTGCCAGCAGCGTAGCACCGCATACAACTGGGGGGGAGCAGTTCTTC.

V usage is TRBV29-1 and J usage is TRBJ1-2; D ambiguous. Trimming shortened V by 3 bases and J by 0 bases, and 11 bases separated the two germline ends. From germline, CDR1 is SQVTM and CDR2 ANQGSEA. CDR3 length equals 14 residues. This CDR3 is CSVEPSLSNYGYTF. The CDR3 DNA reads TGCAGCGTTGAGCCCAGCCTATCTAACTATGGCTACACCTTC.

The chain recombines TRBV19 with TRBJ2-7; D not certain. CDR3 size: 14 residues. Germline V gene lookup returns CDR1 LNHDA and CDR2 SQIVND (reference sequence). The V end lost 3 bases, the J end lost 0 bases, and 9 bases lay between the germline ends. CDR3 protein: CASSIRPSSYEQYF. The CDR3 nucleotides are TGTGCCAGTAGTATTCGCCCGAGCTCCTACGAGCAGTACTTC. The full variable domain, with the rest looked up from reference TRBV19 and TRBJ2-7, is DGGITQSPKYLFRKEGQNVTLSCEQNLNHDAMYWYRQDPGQGLRLIYYSQIVNDFQKGDIAEGYSVSREKKESFPLTVTSAQKNPTAFYLCASSIRPSSYEQYFGPGTRLTVT.

The V call is TRBV5-1, the J call TRBJ1-2; no clear D. This CDR3 is 15 amino acids long. The V end lost 4 bases, the J end lost 0 bases, and 13 bases lay between the germline ends. CDR1 is SGHRS and CDR2 is YFSETQ in the germline V gene. The CDR3 nucleotides are TGCGCCAGCAGCCTAGAGAGTACAGCTAACTATGGCTACACCTTC. This codes for CASSLESTANYGYTF.

The chain employs TRBV9 and TRBJ2-7; D is unresolved. This CDR3 is 14 amino acids long. V lost 3 bases and J 0 bases, leaving 10 bases between the germline ends. Per the germline V gene, CDR1 is SGDLS and CDR2 is YYNGEE. The chain's CDR3 is CASSETARSYEQYF. The CDR3 region has the DNA TGTGCCAGCAGCGAAACGGCACGCTCCTACGAGCAGTACTTC.

In DNA form, the CDR3 reads TGTGCCAGCAGCTTAGCTCGGGGGTTAAATTCACCCCTCCACTTT. Residues: CASSLARGLNSPLHF. The chain links TRBV7-2 to TRBJ1-6; possibly TRBD1 for D (5 bases). The length of the CDR3 is 15 residues. V was clipped by 0 bases and J by 7 bases, with 10 bases between them. Germline CDR1 and CDR2: SGHTA and FQGNSA.

Points on this clone: Germline is not matched at one junction end, which may reflect a read error. V and J are TRBV28 and TRBJ1-2; TRBD1 is a possible D gene (6 bases). Looked up from germline, CDR1 is MDHEN and CDR2 is SYDVKM. There are 14 residues in the CDR3. This CDR3 reads CASSPPTGQRASHF. CDR3 nucleotides: TGTGCCAGCAGTCCCCCGACAGGCCAAAGGGCTTCCCACTTC.

The DNA of the CDR3 is TGTGCCTGGAGTGCGGGTGCGGCTGGGGCCAACGTCCTGACTTTC. Translated: CAWSAGAAGANVLTF. This chain joins TRBV30 and TRBJ2-6; D is ambiguous. CDR1 and CDR2 (germline): GTSNPN, SVGIG (reference sequence). V was clipped by 1 base and J by 2 bases, with 9 bases between them. The CDR3 has 15 amino acids.

This clone is a singleton in its sample. The chain is built from TRBV6-6 and TRBJ1-1; 7 bases line up with TRBD1. This CDR3 is 14 amino acids long. V shed 6 bases and J 4 bases; nucleotides not matched to a gene: 8. The germline V gene encodes CDR1 MNHNY and CDR2 SVGAGI (reference sequence). CDR3 in amino acids: CASSYGQEITEAFF. The CDR3 nucleotides read TGTGCCAGCAGCTACGGACAGGAGATCACTGAAGCTTTCTTT.